This record covers a single T cell receptor (beta chain). Enrolment of Seattle patients took place during active infection, and they were followed longitudinally. Per the study methods: Nucleated cell counts were estimated from reference gene primer amplification. TCRdb's table, derived via immunoSEQ multiplex PCR, lists solely in-frame clones and lacks some. V and J calls and clone size are given by that table; D and trimming were obtained from the DNA. Of about 170,000 clones in the sample, about 90% are singletons; the top ten hold 4.8%. The germline V gene has CDR1 SGHTA and CDR2 FQGNSA. J lost 5 bases, V lost 0 bases, and 12 bases had no gene match. This CDR3 is built from 18 residues. This sample is drawn from a study of blood T cell repertoires in COVID-19. Looking at the study overall: The United States, Italy and Spain supplied acute and convalescent COVID-19 samples. T cells, B-cell-depleted T cells, or PBMCs provided the cDNA or gDNA that served as material.

This TCR was recovered from a man in his thirties or forties with COVID-19, enrolled during active disease. J is TRBJ2-5 and V is TRBV7-2; TRBD2 agrees at 10 bases. Material for sequencing was peripheral blood. CDR3 residues: CASSLAGLAGEGWETQYF. The CDR3, as DNA: TGTGCCAGCAGCTTAGCTGGGCTAGCGGGGGAGGGATGGGAGACCCAGTACTTC.